This section outlines one T cell receptor beta chain sequence together with its context. This CDR3 has 14 residues. PCR primers comprised 60 Vbeta and 13 Jbeta primers. Repertoires were generated with immunoSEQ multiplex PCR, while TCRdb's copy carries only in-frame clones and drops some. The data show about 120,000 clones, less than 85% seen once. This entry belongs to a study of cytomegalovirus exposure and HLA in healthy donors. The source of this sequence is a female donor in good health and CMV-seronegative. Sequenced material: PBMCs. The V and J genes are TRBV21-1 and TRBJ1-2. TRBV21-1 is deemed a pseudogene. The CDR3: CASSNGGKKGGYTF. CDR3 sequence (DNA): TGTGCCAGCAGCAATGGGGGGAAAAAGGGGGGCTACACCTTC.